These T cell receptor beta chains were read from a single sample in a study of lymphopenia after photon versus proton radiotherapy. Assay used: immunoSEQ multiplex PCR; TCRdb lists only in-frame clones, some missing. The sample contains 35,000 to 50,000 clones, about 94% of which appear only once. The specimen comprised peripheral blood, sampled from a patient treated with photon-based radiotherapy. These TCRs come from a man aged 55-75 years with cholangiocarcinoma. Both conserved end residues are part of each CDR3. Each record gives: CDR3 protein, CDR3 DNA, V gene, clone size, D gene, J gene. The D gene is left open where the match is weak. Size tells how often a clone was seen (once, few, many) or the class of an expanded clone, and some rows leave it out.

CDR3: CASSIAISNTGELFF
DNA: TGTGCCAGTAGTATTGCGATATCGAACACCGGGGAGCTGTTTTTT
V: TRBV19
size: NA
D: NA
J: TRBJ2-2

CDR3: CAISELGQGVREQYF
DNA: TGTGCCATCAGTGAACTGGGACAGGGGGTACGCGAGCAGTACTTC
V: TRBV10-3
size: NA
D: TRBD1
J: TRBJ2-7

CDR3: CASSESDQPQHF
DNA: TGCGCCAGCAGTGAGTCGGATCAGCCCCAGCATTTT
V: TRBV10-2
size: NA
D: NA
J: TRBJ1-5

CDR3: CATSRPHLAGVGYNEQFF
DNA: TGTGCCACCAGCAGACCCCATTTGGCGGGAGTAGGGTACAATGAGCAGTTCTTC
V: TRBV15
size: NA
D: TRBD2
J: TRBJ2-1

CDR3: CASRGPSYEQYF
DNA: TGTGCCAGCAGAGGTCCATCCTACGAGCAGTACTTC
V: TRBV28
size: NA
D: NA
J: TRBJ2-7

CDR3: CASSFLRDSSYEQYF
DNA: TGTGCCAGCAGCTTTCTCCGGGACAGCTCCTACGAGCAGTACTTC
V: TRBV11-2
size: NA
D: TRBD1
J: TRBJ2-7

CDR3: CASSLAGLADFQETQYF
DNA: TGCGCCAGCAGCTTGGCGGGACTAGCGGATTTCCAAGAGACCCAGTACTTC
V: TRBV5-1
size: NA
D: TRBD2
J: TRBJ2-5

CDR3: CASSEPGQGAGEQYF
DNA: TGTGCCAGCAGTGAACCGGGACAGGGGGCCGGCGAGCAGTACTTC
V: TRBV25-1
size: once
D: TRBD1
J: TRBJ2-7

CDR3: CASSELAETDTQYF
DNA: TGCGCCAGCTCGGAACTAGCGGAGACAGATACGCAGTATTTT
V: TRBV5-1
size: NA
D: TRBD2
J: TRBJ2-3

CDR3: CASTQTGGRDTQYF
DNA: TGCGCCAGCACCCAGACAGGGGGCCGCGATACGCAGTATTTT
V: TRBV5-1
size: NA
D: TRBD1
J: TRBJ2-3

CDR3: CASSLGASGSRTDTQYF
DNA: TGTGCCAGCAGCTTAGGGGCTAGCGGGAGCAGGACAGATACGCAGTATTTT
V: TRBV7-8
size: NA
D: TRBD2
J: TRBJ2-3

CDR3: CASSLYTVNTEAFF
DNA: TGTGCCAGCAGCTTATACACAGTAAACACTGAAGCTTTCTTT
V: TRBV7-2
size: NA
D: NA
J: TRBJ1-1

CDR3: CASSLAGGETQYF
DNA: TGCGCCAGCAGCTTGGCCGGTGGGGAGACCCAGTACTTC
V: TRBV5-1
size: NA
D: NA
J: TRBJ2-5

CDR3: CASSESRNTEAFF
DNA: TGCGCCAGCAGTGAAAGTCGGAACACTGAAGCTTTCTTT
V: TRBV10-1
size: NA
D: NA
J: TRBJ1-1

CDR3: CASSLLSGLSTDTQYF
DNA: TGTGCCAGCAGCTTGTTATCAGGACTAAGCACAGATACGCAGTATTTT
V: TRBV5-4
size: NA
D: NA
J: TRBJ2-3

CDR3: CASSFGREGAEQYF
DNA: TGTGCCAGCAGTTTCGGCCGGGAAGGCGCCGAGCAGTACTTC
V: TRBV27
size: few
D: NA
J: TRBJ2-7

CDR3: CASRTADLTYSNQPQHF
DNA: TGTGCCAGTAGAACCGCGGATTTAACGTATAGCAATCAGCCCCAGCATTTT
V: TRBV19
size: once
D: NA
J: TRBJ1-5

CDR3: CASSWADSSYEQYF
DNA: TGTGCCAGCAGTTGGGCGGATAGCTCCTACGAGCAGTACTTC
V: TRBV6-6
size: NA
D: NA
J: TRBJ2-7

CDR3: CASSVDRGPDTQYF
DNA: TGTGCCAGCAGCGTAGACAGGGGGCCAGATACGCAGTATTTT
V: TRBV9
size: NA
D: TRBD1
J: TRBJ2-3

CDR3: CASSPGGRGTQYF
DNA: TGTGCCAGCAGCCCCGGGGGACGAGGGACCCAGTACTTC
V: TRBV28
size: NA
D: NA
J: TRBJ2-5

CDR3: CASSYQGSYEQYF
DNA: TGTGCCAGCAGTTACCAGGGAAGCTACGAGCAGTACTTC
V: TRBV27
size: NA
D: NA
J: TRBJ2-7

CDR3: CASSWDRGDTGELFF
DNA: TGTGCCAGCAGTTGGGACAGGGGGGACACCGGGGAGCTGTTTTTT
V: TRBV6-5
size: NA
D: TRBD1
J: TRBJ2-2

CDR3: CASSWTAGRQETQYF
DNA: TGTGCCAGCAGCTGGACGGCGGGACGGCAAGAGACCCAGTACTTC
V: TRBV5-4
size: NA
D: NA
J: TRBJ2-5

CDR3: CASSERIGTTNTGELFF
DNA: TGTGCCAGCAGTGAGAGGATAGGGACAACGAACACCGGGGAGCTGTTTTTT
V: TRBV6-4
size: NA
D: NA
J: TRBJ2-2

CDR3: CASSLAGGFDEKLFF
DNA: TGTGCCAGCAGCTTAGCTGGGGGATTCGATGAAAAACTGTTTTTT
V: TRBV7-8
size: NA
D: NA
J: TRBJ1-4

CDR3: CASTGTTKNIQYF
DNA: TGTGCCAGTACAGGGACTACCAAAAACATTCAGTACTTC
V: TRBV6-4
size: NA
D: NA
J: TRBJ2-4

CDR3: CASSPRQGRTEAFF
DNA: TGTGCCAGCAGCCCGAGACAGGGGCGGACTGAAGCTTTCTTT
V: TRBV9
size: NA
D: TRBD1
J: TRBJ1-1

CDR3: CATSFNRNTEAFF
DNA: TGTGCCACCTCCTTTAACAGGAACACTGAAGCTTTCTTT
V: TRBV7-9
size: once
D: NA
J: TRBJ1-1

CDR3: CASSRDEGEVAEAFF
DNA: TGTGCCAGCTCACGGGATGAAGGAGAAGTGGCTGAAGCTTTCTTT
V: TRBV18
size: NA
D: NA
J: TRBJ1-1

CDR3: CASSLTGGQYQETQYF
DNA: TGTGCCAGCAGTTTAACGGGGGGACAGTACCAAGAGACCCAGTACTTC
V: TRBV5-5
size: NA
D: NA
J: TRBJ2-5

CDR3: CASTSRDRAYEQYF
DNA: TGTGCCAGTACTAGCAGGGACAGGGCCTACGAGCAGTACTTC
V: TRBV14
size: once
D: TRBD1
J: TRBJ2-7

CDR3: CATSRLADTGELFF
DNA: TGTGCCACCAGTAGACTAGCGGACACCGGGGAGCTGTTTTTT
V: TRBV15
size: NA
D: TRBD2
J: TRBJ2-2